A selection of T cell receptor beta chains follows, all from one sample in a study of PD-L1 blockade in urothelial cancer. Profiling relied on immunoSEQ multiplex PCR, and the TCRdb table lists in-frame clones only, not all of them. The profile shows about 84,000 clones, 82% of them singletons. The material sequenced was PBMCs, taken around atezolizumab (anti-PD-L1) treatment. The receptors derive from a man between 65 and 80 years old with urothelial cancer. The CDR3 runs from the conserved cysteine through the conserved F or W. A D gene is named only where the DNA matches it firmly. Some rows have no size entry. The others give once, few or many, or a class for an expanded clone.

size: .
D: .
J: TRBJ2-7
V: TRBV5-1
DNA: TGCGCCAGCAGCTTGGCGGGTCCCTCCTACGAGCAGTACTTC
CDR3: CASSLAGPSYEQYF

size: .
D: .
J: TRBJ2-7
V: TRBV5-1
DNA: TGCGCCAGCAGCTTGGACTACAGGGACTACGAGCAGTACTTC
CDR3: CASSLDYRDYEQYF

size: .
D: TRBD2
J: TRBJ2-1
V: TRBV7-9
DNA: TGTGCCAGCAGCTTAGGACTAGCGGGAGGAGACAATGAGCAGTTCTTC
CDR3: CASSLGLAGGDNEQFF

size: .
D: .
J: TRBJ2-3
V: TRBV18
DNA: TGTGCCAGCTCAATCGGGTTCACAGATACGCAGTATTTT
CDR3: CASSIGFTDTQYF

size: once
D: TRBD2
J: TRBJ2-3
V: TRBV6-1
DNA: TGTGCCAGCAGTGAAGTCCAGCGGGGGCCGAACACAGATACGCAGTATTTT
CDR3: CASSEVQRGPNTDTQYF

size: .
D: TRBD1
J: TRBJ1-1
V: TRBV9
DNA: TGTGCCAGCAGCGTAGATTCGGGACAGGGGGTTAGCACTGAAGCTTTCTTT
CDR3: CASSVDSGQGVSTEAFF

size: .
D: .
J: TRBJ2-5
V: TRBV25-1
DNA: TGTGCCAGCAGTGAAGGACGGGGGGCCAAAGAGACCCAGTACTTC
CDR3: CASSEGRGAKETQYF

size: .
D: .
J: TRBJ2-1
V: TRBV11-2
DNA: TGTGCCAGCAGCCCTACTAGCAACAATGAGCAGTTCTTC
CDR3: CASSPTSNNEQFF

size: .
D: .
J: TRBJ1-4
V: TRBV19
DNA: TGTGCCAGTACCAGCGAAAGAGCAACTAATGAAAAACTGTTTTTT
CDR3: CASTSERATNEKLFF

size: .
D: .
J: TRBJ1-5
V: TRBV20-1
DNA: TGCAGTGCTAGAGTCACCGGGCCCCAGCATTTT
CDR3: CSARVTGPQHF

size: .
D: .
J: TRBJ2-1
V: TRBV5-6
DNA: TGTGCCAGCAGCTTAGGAGACTCGTTCAATGAGCAGTTCTTC
CDR3: CASSLGDSFNEQFF

size: .
D: .
J: TRBJ2-3
V: TRBV2
DNA: TGTGCCAGCAGTGAAAGGACAGAGGCGCGCGGAGATACGCAGTATTTT
CDR3: CASSERTEARGDTQYF

size: once
D: TRBD2
J: TRBJ2-1
V: TRBV4-3
DNA: TGCGCCAGCAGGCTCAGCGGGAGGGGAGTCTATGAGCAGTTCTTC
CDR3: CASRLSGRGVYEQFF

size: .
D: .
J: TRBJ1-1
V: TRBV5-5
DNA: TGTGCCAGCAGCTTGGGATGGGCGAGGAACACTGAAGCTTTCTTT
CDR3: CASSLGWARNTEAFF

size: .
D: TRBD1
J: TRBJ1-2
V: TRBV5-1
DNA: TGCGCCAGCAGCTTTACCGGGACAGCGAACTATGGCTACACCTTC
CDR3: CASSFTGTANYGYTF

size: .
D: .
J: TRBJ2-2
V: TRBV21-1
DNA: TGTGCCAGCAGCATAAGACTAGCGGGACCCGGGGAGCTGTTTTTT
CDR3: CASSIRLAGPGELFF

size: .
D: TRBD1
J: TRBJ2-7
V: TRBV6-5
DNA: TGTGCCAGCAGTTCCGGACAGGGGGGAGACGAGCAGTACTTC
CDR3: CASSSGQGGDEQYF

size: .
D: .
J: TRBJ1-3
V: TRBV5-1
DNA: TGCGCCAGCAGCCCGGGGTCATACCGTGCTGGAAACACCATATATTTT
CDR3: CASSPGSYRAGNTIYF

size: few
D: TRBD1
J: TRBJ2-5
V: TRBV7-6
DNA: TGTGCCAGCAGCTTATCGGGACAGGGGCACGAGACCCAGTACTTC
CDR3: CASSLSGQGHETQYF

size: .
D: .
J: TRBJ2-7
V: TRBV4-3
DNA: TGCGCCAGCAGCCAAGAGAGCGCGGCCGAGCAGTACTTC
CDR3: CASSQESAAEQYF

size: .
D: .
J: TRBJ2-3
V: TRBV2
DNA: TGTGCCAGCAGTGAAAGGGGCACGGAAGATACGCAGTATTTT
CDR3: CASSERGTEDTQYF

size: .
D: .
J: TRBJ2-7
V: TRBV5-8
DNA: TGTGCCAGCAGCTTGCTGGGACTTTCCCCCCATGAGCAGTACTTC
CDR3: CASSLLGLSPHEQYF

size: .
D: TRBD1
J: TRBJ2-7
V: TRBV6-5
DNA: TGTGCCAGCAGTCCAGGACAGGGAAGATACGAGCAGTACTTC
CDR3: CASSPGQGRYEQYF

size: .
D: .
J: TRBJ2-2
V: TRBV2
DNA: TGTGCCAGCAGGGAGGAGTACGCGAACACCGGGGAGCTGTTTTTT
CDR3: CASREEYANTGELFF

size: few
D: TRBD1
J: TRBJ1-2
V: TRBV6-1
DNA: TGTGCCAGCAGTACAGGACAGGATGGGGACTATGGCTACACCTTC
CDR3: CASSTGQDGDYGYTF

size: .
D: .
J: TRBJ2-1
V: TRBV7-2
DNA: TGTGCCAGCAGCTTAGTAGCTGCTGACAATGAGCAGTTCTTC
CDR3: CASSLVAADNEQFF

size: .
D: TRBD1
J: TRBJ2-7
V: TRBV5-6
DNA: TGTGCCAGCAGCTTGGGCGGGACAGGGGTTAACGAGCAGTACTTC
CDR3: CASSLGGTGVNEQYF

size: once
D: .
J: TRBJ1-1
V: TRBV9
DNA: TGTGCCAGCAGCTCCGAGGAGGGAAGGAACACTGAAGCTTTCTTT
CDR3: CASSSEEGRNTEAFF

size: .
D: .
J: TRBJ1-2
V: TRBV27
DNA: TGTGCCAGCAGGGGTTCGGGAGGGGAATTAGGCTACACCTTC
CDR3: CASRGSGGELGYTF